This TCR beta chain came from a study of circulating and synovial CD4+ cells in juvenile arthritis. On this clone: Antigen specificity is unknown.

The study's findings and limits: The pathogenic-like versus bulk T cell difference escaped Vbeta family analysis.

Here immunoSEQ multiplex PCR was the method, and the copy in TCRdb shows in-frame clones only, minus some. In the table there are about 34,000 clones, around 95% of which are singletons. Germline CDR1 reads MGHRA; CDR2 reads YSYEKL. The CDR3 has 19 residues. V was pared by 1 base and J by 4 bases, with 17 bases of the junction left unmatched. The sequenced sample consisted of CD4+ T cells from blood. J is TRBJ2-3 and V is TRBV4-1; the match to TRBD2 covers 7 bases. The sequence was obtained from a human donor with juvenile idiopathic arthritis. The chain's CDR3 is CASSQAVFGGGVDADTQYF. The CDR3 DNA is TGCGCCAGCAGCCAAGCGGTCTTTGGGGGAGGGGTGGACGCAGATACGCAGTATTTT.